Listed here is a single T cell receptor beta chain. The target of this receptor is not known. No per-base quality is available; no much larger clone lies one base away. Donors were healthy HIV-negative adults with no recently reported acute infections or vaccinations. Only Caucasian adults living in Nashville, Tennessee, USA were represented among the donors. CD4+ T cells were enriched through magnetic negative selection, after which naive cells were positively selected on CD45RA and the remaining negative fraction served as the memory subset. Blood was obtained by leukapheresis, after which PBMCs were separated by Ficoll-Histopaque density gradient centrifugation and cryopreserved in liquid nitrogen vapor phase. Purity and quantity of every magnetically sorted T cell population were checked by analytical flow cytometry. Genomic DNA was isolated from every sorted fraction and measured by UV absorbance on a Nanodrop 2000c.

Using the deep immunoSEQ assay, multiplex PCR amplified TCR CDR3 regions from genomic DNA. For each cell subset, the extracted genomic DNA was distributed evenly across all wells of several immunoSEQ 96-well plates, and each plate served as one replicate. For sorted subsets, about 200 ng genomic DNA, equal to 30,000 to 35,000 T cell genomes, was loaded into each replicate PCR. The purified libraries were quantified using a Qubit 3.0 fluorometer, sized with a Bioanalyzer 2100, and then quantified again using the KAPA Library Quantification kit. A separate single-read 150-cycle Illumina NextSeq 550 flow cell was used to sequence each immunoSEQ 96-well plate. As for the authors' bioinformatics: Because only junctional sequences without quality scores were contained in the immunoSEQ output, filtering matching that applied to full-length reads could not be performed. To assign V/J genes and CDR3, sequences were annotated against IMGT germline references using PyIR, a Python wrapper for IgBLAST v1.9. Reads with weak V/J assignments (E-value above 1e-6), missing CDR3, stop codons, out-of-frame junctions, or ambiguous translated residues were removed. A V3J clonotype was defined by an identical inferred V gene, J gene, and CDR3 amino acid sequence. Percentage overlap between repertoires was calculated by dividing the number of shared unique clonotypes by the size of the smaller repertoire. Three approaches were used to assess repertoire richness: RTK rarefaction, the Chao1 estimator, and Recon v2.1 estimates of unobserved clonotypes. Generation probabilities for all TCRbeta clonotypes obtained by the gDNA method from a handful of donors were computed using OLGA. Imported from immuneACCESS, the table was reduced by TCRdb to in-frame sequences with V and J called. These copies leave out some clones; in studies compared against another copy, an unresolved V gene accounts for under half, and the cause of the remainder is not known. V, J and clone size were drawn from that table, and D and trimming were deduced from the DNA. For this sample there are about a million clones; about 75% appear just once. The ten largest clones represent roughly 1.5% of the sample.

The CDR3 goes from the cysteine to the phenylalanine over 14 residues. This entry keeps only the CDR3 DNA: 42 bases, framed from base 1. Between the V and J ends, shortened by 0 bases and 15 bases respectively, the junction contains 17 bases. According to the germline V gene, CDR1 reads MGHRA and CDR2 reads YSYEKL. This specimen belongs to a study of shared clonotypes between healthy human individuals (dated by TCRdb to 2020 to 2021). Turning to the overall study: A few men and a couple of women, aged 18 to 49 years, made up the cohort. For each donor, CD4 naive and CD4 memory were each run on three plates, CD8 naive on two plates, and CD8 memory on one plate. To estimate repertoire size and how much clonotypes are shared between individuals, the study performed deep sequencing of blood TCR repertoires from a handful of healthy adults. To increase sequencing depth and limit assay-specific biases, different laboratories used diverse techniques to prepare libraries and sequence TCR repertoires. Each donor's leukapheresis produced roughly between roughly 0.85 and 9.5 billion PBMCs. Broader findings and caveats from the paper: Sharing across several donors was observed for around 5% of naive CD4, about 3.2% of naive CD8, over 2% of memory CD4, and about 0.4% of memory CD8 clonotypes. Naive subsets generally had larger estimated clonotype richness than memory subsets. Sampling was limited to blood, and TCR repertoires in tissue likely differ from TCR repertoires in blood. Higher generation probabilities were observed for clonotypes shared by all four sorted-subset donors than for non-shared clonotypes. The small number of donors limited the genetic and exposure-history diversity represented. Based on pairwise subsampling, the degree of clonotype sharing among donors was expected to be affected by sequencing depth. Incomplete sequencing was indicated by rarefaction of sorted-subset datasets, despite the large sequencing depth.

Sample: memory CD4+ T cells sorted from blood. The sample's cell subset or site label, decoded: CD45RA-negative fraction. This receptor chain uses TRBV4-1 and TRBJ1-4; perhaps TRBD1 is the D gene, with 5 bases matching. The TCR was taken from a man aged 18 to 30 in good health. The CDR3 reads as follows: CASSQDISGRTVFF. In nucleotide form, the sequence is TGCGCCAGCAGCCAAGATATTTCAGGGCGGACTGTGTTTTTT.